This T cell receptor beta chain was captured in a study of T cells in Graves' hyperthyroidism and ophthalmopathy. 10 ml fresh peripheral blood yielded the PBMCs. The V gene end was trimmed by 2 bases and the J gene end by 5 bases; junction bases not matched to a gene: 6. The CDR3 sequence is 14 residues long. Germline values: CDR1 DFQATT, CDR2 SNEGSKA (reference sequence). There were TCR beta CDR3 regions amplified from RNA transcripts. The HTBI set primed first-round TCR CDR3 RT-PCR. Via MiXCR, TCRdb re-called the multiplex PCR reads, giving one row per CDR3 protein. The data show around 690,000 distinct CDR3 sequences, 15% to 20% seen once. Ten or more counts support this clonotype.

The clonotype originates from a man aged 50 or older with Graves' hyperthyroidism. Sequencing was performed on blood. The gene calls are TRBV20-1 and TRBJ2-7; 10 nucleotides agree with TRBD2. The CDR3 nucleotides are TGCAGTGCTAGAAGGGCTAGCGGGAGAAACGAGCAGTACTTC. The encoded protein is CSARRASGRNEQYF.